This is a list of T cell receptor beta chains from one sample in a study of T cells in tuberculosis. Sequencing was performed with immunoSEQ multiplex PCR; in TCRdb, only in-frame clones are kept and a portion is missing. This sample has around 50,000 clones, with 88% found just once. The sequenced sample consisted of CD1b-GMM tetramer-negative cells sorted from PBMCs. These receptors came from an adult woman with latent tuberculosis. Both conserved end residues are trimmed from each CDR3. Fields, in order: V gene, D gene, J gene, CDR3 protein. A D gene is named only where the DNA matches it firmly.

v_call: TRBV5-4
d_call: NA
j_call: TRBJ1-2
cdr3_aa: ASSNSGGLGYT

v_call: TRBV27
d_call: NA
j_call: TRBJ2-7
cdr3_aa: ASRAPGEWYEQY

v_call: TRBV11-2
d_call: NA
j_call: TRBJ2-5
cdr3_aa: ASNPTEYQETQY

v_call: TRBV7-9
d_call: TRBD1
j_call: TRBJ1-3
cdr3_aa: ASSGTGGVSGNTIY

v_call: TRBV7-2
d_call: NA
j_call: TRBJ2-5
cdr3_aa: ASSLSWEETQY

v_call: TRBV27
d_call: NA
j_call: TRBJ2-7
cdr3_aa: ASSLSQGSSYEQY

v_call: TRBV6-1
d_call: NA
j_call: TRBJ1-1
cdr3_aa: ASSVQGVGTEAF

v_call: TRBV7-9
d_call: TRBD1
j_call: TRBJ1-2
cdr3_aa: ASSPWDSRGYT

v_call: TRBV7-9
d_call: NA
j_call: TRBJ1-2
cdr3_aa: ASSLAGGRGYT

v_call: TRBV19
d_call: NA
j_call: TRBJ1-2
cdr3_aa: ASKLWLEEGYT

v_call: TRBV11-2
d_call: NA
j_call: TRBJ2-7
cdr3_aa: ASSTTVTYEQY

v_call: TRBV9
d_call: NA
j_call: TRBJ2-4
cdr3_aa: ASSVGSGPTNIQY

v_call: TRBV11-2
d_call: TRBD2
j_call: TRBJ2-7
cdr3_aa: ASSFVLAGGPPYEQY

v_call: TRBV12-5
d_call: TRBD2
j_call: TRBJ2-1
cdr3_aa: ASGLGLAAEQF

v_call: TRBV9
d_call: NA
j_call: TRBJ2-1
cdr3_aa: ASSPRGYEQF

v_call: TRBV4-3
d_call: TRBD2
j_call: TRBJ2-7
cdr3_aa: ASSQDYFATSGLPYEQY

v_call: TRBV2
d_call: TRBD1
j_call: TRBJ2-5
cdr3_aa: ASSDFRQGEGETQY

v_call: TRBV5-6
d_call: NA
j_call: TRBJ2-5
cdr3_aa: ASSVRGGVGQETQY

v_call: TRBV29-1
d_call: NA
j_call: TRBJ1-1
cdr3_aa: SVAPGAF

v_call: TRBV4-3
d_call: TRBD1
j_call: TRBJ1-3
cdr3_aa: ASSLFRTGPVGNTIY

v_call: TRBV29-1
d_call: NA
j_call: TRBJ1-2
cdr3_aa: SVAPGGPYGYT

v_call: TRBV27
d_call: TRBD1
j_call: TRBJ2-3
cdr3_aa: ASSFRTGGRGTQY

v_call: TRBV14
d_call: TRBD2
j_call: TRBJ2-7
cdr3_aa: ASSHATSRTSYEQY

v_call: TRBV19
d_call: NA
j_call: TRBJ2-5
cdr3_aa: ASSAGTGQETQY

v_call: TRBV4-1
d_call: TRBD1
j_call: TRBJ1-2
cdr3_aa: ASSQDGDRGYGYT

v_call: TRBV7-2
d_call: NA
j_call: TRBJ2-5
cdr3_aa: ASSLGRGGETQY

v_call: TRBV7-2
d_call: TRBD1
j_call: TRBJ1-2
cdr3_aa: ASSLGTGDYGYT

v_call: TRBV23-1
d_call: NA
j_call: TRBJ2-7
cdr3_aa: ASSQSPGSYEQY

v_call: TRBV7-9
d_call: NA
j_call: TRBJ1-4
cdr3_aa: ASSLRTAVTNEKLF

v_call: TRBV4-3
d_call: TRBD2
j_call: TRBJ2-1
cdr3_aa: ASSQELGGGANEQF

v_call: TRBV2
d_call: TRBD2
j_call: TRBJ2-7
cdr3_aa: ASKLAGGFEQY

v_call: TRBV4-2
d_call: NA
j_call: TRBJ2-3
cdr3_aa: ASSQGGLHTDTQY

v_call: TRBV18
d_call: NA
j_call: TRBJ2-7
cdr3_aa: ASSPLRQDSYEQY

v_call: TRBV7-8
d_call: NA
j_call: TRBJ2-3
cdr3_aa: ASSFGSHPDTQY

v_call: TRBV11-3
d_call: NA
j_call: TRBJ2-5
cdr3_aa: ASGSRRETQY

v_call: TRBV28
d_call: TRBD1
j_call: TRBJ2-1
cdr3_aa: ASSLWDRDRDTEQF

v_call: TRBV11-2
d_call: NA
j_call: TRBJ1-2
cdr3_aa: ASSLGGGPYGYT

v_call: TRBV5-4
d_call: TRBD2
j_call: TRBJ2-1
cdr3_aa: ASSPSGTSGTRSYNEQF

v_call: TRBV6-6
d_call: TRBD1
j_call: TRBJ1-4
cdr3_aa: ASTDRGGNEKLF

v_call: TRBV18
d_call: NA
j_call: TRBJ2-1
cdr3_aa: ASSQRVVDFDEQF

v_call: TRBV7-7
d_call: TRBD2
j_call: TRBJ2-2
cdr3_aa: ASSLAPHVSGGTNTGELF

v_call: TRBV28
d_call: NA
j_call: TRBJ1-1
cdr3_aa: ASSFLRGGVRAF

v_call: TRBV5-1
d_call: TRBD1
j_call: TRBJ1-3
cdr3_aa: ASSLTGSSGNTIY

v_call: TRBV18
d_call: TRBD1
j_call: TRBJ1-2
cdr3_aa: ASSPDRGPYGYT

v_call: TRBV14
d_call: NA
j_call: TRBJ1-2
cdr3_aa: ASSQGGLGGYT

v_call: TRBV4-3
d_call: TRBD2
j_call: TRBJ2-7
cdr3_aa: ASSQERGGTYEQY

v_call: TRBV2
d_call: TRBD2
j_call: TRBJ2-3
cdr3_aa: ASSASGGATDTQY

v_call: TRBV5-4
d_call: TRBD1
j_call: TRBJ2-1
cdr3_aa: ASSLGDRVGNNEQF

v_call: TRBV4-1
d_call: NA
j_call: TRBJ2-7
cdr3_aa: ASSQDLATGSSYEQY

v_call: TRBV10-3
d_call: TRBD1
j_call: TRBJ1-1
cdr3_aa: AISEVEGAVTEAF